Below, 26 T cell receptor beta chains from the same sample are listed, as sequenced in a study of human T cells and chemical hapten exposure. From the RACE reads, TCRdb called clonotypes with MiXCR, one entry per CDR3 protein. The sample consists of about 52,000 distinct CDR3 sequences, more than 9.5% of them appearing once. Time point noted: patch test 3, about 24 weeks after DPC sensitization. Stated treatment: therapeutic diphenylcyclopropenone sensitization with weekly scalp DPC. The sequenced sample was whole blood, obtained in connection with sensitization to the hapten diphenylcyclopropenone (DPC). The source of these receptors is a woman aged 40 to 49 with alopecia areata. Some clones in this sample may be carry-over from other donors' samples.

This clonotype occurred a few times. This chain connects TRBV7-8 to TRBJ1-2; a possible D gene is TRBD1 (5 bases). Trimming took off 2 bases at V and 6 bases at J, with 16 bases between the two ends. Germline loops: CDR1 SGHVS, CDR2 FQNEAQ. This CDR3 is built from 15 residues. DNA of the CDR3: TGTGCCAGCAGCTTAAGAGGGCAGGGAATGGATGGCTACACCTTC. This sequence encodes CASSLRGQGMDGYTF.

This clonotype was detected many times. V gene TRBV7-6 combines with J gene TRBJ2-1; D may correspond to TRBD1 or TRBD2 (5 bases each). From germline, CDR1 is SGHVS and CDR2 FNYEAQ. The CDR3 sequence is 12 residues long. The germline V and J ends were trimmed by 1 base and 9 bases, with 7 bases remaining between them. CDR3 loop: CASSLGGSEQFF. The CDR3 DNA sequence: TGTGCCAGCAGCTTAGGGGGGAGTGAGCAGTTCTTC. The full variable domain, completed using reference TRBV7-6 and TRBJ2-1, is GAGVSQSPRYKVTKRGQDVALRCDPISGHVSLYWYRQALGQGPEFLTYFNYEAQQDKSGLPNDRFSAERPEGSISTLTIQRTEQRDSAMYRCASSLGGSEQFFGPGTRLTVL.

The genes are TRBV6-6 and TRBJ2-7; D possibly corresponds to TRBD2 (6 bases). In germline, CDR1 is MNHNY, CDR2 SVGAGI (reference sequence). CDR3 size: 14 residues. The V gene lost 6 bases and the J gene lost 3 bases, with 15 bases spanning the gap. The CDR3 loop reads CASSQLGGVYEQYF. The CDR3 coding sequence is TGTGCCAGCAGCCAATTAGGAGGGGTCTACGAGCAGTACTTC.

V gene TRBV29-1 combines with J gene TRBJ2-5, with a tentative D call TRBD1 (5 bases). CDR1 is SQVTM, CDR2 ANQGSEA, per germline. The CDR3 extends over 14 amino acids. V lost 8 bases to trimming and J lost 2 bases, with 18 bases between them. CDR3 bases: TGCAGCATTAGACGGTCGACAGTTCAAGAGACCCAGTACTTC. This sequence encodes CSIRRSTVQETQYF. Supplemented by reference TRBV29-1 and TRBJ2-5, the full variable domain reads SAVISQKPSRDICQRGTSLTIQCQVDSQVTMMFWYRQQPGQSLTLIATANQGSEATYESGFVIDKFPISRPNLTFSTLTVSNMSPEDSSIYLCSIRRSTVQETQYFGPGTRLLVL.

The chain joins TRBV9 to TRBJ1-6, with D tentatively TRBD1 (5 bases). This CDR3 region has 13 residues. Germline-derived CDR1 and CDR2 are SGDLS and YYNGEE. Trimming removed 4 bases from V and 11 bases from J, with 13 bases in between. The CDR3 nucleotides read TGTGCCAGCAGCCCCGGGGCTGAGACACCCCTCCACTTT. Protein sequence: CASSPGAETPLHF.

This clonotype was seen a handful of times. The rearrangement uses TRBV11-2 and TRBJ2-5; D is possibly TRBD2 (5 bases). V gave up 0 bases and J gave up 7 bases, with 9 bases separating them. Germline V gene sequence: CDR1 SGHAT, CDR2 FQNNGV. This CDR3 has 13 amino acids. The CDR3 DNA reads TGTGCCAGCAGCTTAGAGGTTCGGGGGACCCAGTACTTC. It specifies CASSLEVRGTQYF.

As to this clonotype: A much larger clone lies one base from this, so it may be a read error. The chain carries TRBV12-3 or TRBV12-4 and TRBJ1-2; D is ambiguous. The length of the CDR3 is 8 residues. The DNA for the CDR3 is TGTGCCAACAGTCCCTCCACCTTC. It yields the protein CANSPSTF.

This clonotype has a handful of counts. The V call is TRBV6-1, the J call TRBJ1-2; no clear D gene. Between the trimmed V and J ends, which lost 7 bases and 0 bases, there was a span of 12 bases. The CDR3 length is 14 residues. The germline CDR1 and CDR2 sequences are MNHNS and SASEGT. The CDR3 here is CASMWLQANYGYTF. Here the CDR3 DNA reads TGTGCCAGCATGTGGCTTCAAGCTAACTATGGCTACACCTTC.

This clonotype has only a few counts. The chain combines TRBV7-6 with TRBJ2-5, with 7 bases aligning to TRBD1. J gave up 2 bases and V 4 bases, and 4 bases lay outside the gene matches. The CDR3 is 14 amino acids. The germline gives CDR1 SGHVS, CDR2 FNYEAQ. The CDR3 region has the DNA TGTGCCAGCAGCTCTAACAGGGGACAAGAGACCCAGTACTTC. This translates into CASSSNRGQETQYF.

In this sample, this clonotype turned up a few times. This rearrangement joins TRBV5-1 to TRBJ2-5; 9 bases fit TRBD2. The CDR3 covers 16 residues. Germline values: CDR1 SGHRS, CDR2 YFSETQ. The trim removed 4 bases at V and 3 bases at J, leaving 10 bases unmatched. The CDR3 bases are TGCGCCAGCAGCCCTGGGATAATAGCGGGGGAAGAGACCCAGTACTTC. This codes for CASSPGIIAGEETQYF.

This clonotype has just a few counts. The CDR3 DNA reads TGCAGTGCTAGTAGGGGGGGAGATCAGCCCCAGCATTTT. This codes for CSASRGGDQPQHF. The chain recombines TRBV20-1 with TRBJ1-5, with a possible D match to TRBD1 (6 bases). V was clipped by 3 bases and J by 5 bases, with 11 bases between them. The CDR3 sequence is 13 residues long. The germline V gene has CDR1 DFQATT and CDR2 SNEGSKA (reference sequence).

This clonotype was found many times. The chain is built from TRBV29-1 and TRBJ2-5; D is undetermined. CDR1 and CDR2 from the germline V gene are SQVTM and ANQGSEA. CDR3 length: 12 residues. The germline V and J ends were trimmed by 4 bases and 4 bases, with 10 bases remaining between them. The CDR3 sequence: CSVARLGETQYF. CDR3 DNA sequence: TGCAGCGTTGCGCGGCTGGGAGAGACCCAGTACTTC.

V and J are TRBV14 and TRBJ1-2, with no clear D. Trimming removed 7 bases at V and 7 bases at J, with 19 bases between. CDR1 and CDR2 from the germline V gene are SGHDN and FVKESK. The length of the CDR3 is 14 residues. The CDR3 region has the DNA TGTGCCAGCACCGACGGGAGGGTCCACGGTGGCTACACCTTC. Translated: CASTDGRVHGGYTF.

This clonotype has a count of ten or more. V gene TRBV29-1 combines with J gene TRBJ1-4; D remains unclear. Germline loops: CDR1 SQVTM, CDR2 ANQGSEA. The CDR3 runs to 13 residues. V was clipped by 0 bases and J by 7 bases, with 9 bases between them. The CDR3, as DNA: TGCAGCGTTGAAGACCCCGATCGTGAAAAACTGTTTTTT. Translated, it gives CSVEDPDREKLFF.

Ten or more counts support this clonotype. V and J are TRBV6-2 or TRBV6-3 and TRBJ1-1, with TRBD1 as a possible D gene (6 bases). Germline loops: CDR1 MNHEY, CDR2 SVGEGT. The ends were cut back, 2 bases at V and 1 base at J, with 8 bases in the middle. This CDR3 is built from 14 residues. This CDR3 is CASSYEGENTEAFF. In DNA, the CDR3 is TGTGCCAGCAGTTACGAGGGGGAGAACACTGAAGCTTTCTTT.

This clonotype was detected many times. The rearrangement joins TRBV11-2 to TRBJ1-4; D possibly corresponds to TRBD1 (5 bases). V was shortened by 0 bases and J by 0 bases, with 5 bases between the two germline ends. The CDR3 contains 15 residues. The germline V gene encodes CDR1 SGHAT and CDR2 FQNNGV. CDR3 sequence reads: CASSLDRATNEKLFF. The CDR3 DNA reads TGTGCCAGCAGCTTAGACAGGGCAACTAATGAAAAACTGTTTTTT.

This clonotype was seen more than once but under ten times. The gene calls are TRBV10-3 and TRBJ2-3; TRBD2 might be the D (6 bases). V was trimmed by 5 bases and J by 4 bases, leaving 13 bases between them. The germline CDR1 and CDR2 sequences are ENHRY and SYGVKD. CDR3 size: 14 residues. The CDR3 DNA is TGTGCCATCAGTCCGGGGGATCTGGCAGATACGCAGTATTTT. This encodes CAISPGDLADTQYF.

This clonotype was counted at least ten times. The chain uses TRBV7-6 and TRBJ2-1, with TRBD2 identical over 8 bases. Germline loops: CDR1 SGHVS, CDR2 FNYEAQ. The CDR3 spans 19 residues. The trim removed 2 bases at V and 4 bases at J, leaving 16 bases unmatched. The CDR3, as DNA: TGTGCCAGCAGCTTATCTGCTCGGAGAGGGGCTAGCGGGTACAATGAGCAGTTCTTC. Translated: CASSLSARRGASGYNEQFF.

This clonotype was detected ten times or more. The rearrangement uses TRBV20-1 and TRBJ2-7; D not resolved. The CDR3 runs to 12 residues. V dropped 3 bases and J dropped 4 bases, with 10 bases sitting between them. The germline CDR1 and CDR2 sequences are DFQATT and SNEGSKA (reference sequence). The CDR3 nucleotides read TGCAGTGCTAGCCTAACCCGATACGAGCAGTACTTC. It specifies CSASLTRYEQYF.

This clonotype was counted at least ten times. The gene calls are TRBV7-6 and TRBJ1-5, with D possibly matching TRBD1 (5 bases). The CDR3 has 15 amino acids. CDR1 is SGHVS and CDR2 is FNYEAQ in the germline V gene. V lost 5 bases and J 6 bases, leaving 17 bases between the germline ends. This CDR3 is CASSPLDGGGQPQHF. The CDR3 coding sequence is TGTGCCAGCAGCCCTCTGGACGGGGGTGGTCAGCCCCAGCATTTT.

The chain uses TRBV4-1 and TRBJ2-3; 8 bases agree with TRBD1. With 4 bases clipped from V and 4 bases from J, the junction kept 10 bases outside the gene matches. CDR1 and CDR2 from the germline V gene are MGHRA and YSYEKL. This CDR3 spans 16 amino acids. The CDR3 reads CASSLAQGAGADTQYF. The CDR3 DNA reads TGCGCCAGCAGCCTAGCGCAGGGGGCCGGAGCAGATACGCAGTATTTT.

The V call is TRBV20-1, the J call TRBJ1-2, with D hard to call. The CDR3 spans 14 residues. Deletions cut 0 bases from V and 4 bases from J, with 12 bases between. CDR1 DFQATT and CDR2 SNEGSKA come from the germline V gene (reference sequence). The CDR3 DNA sequence: TGCAGTGCTAGAGATTCAAGACAAGTCTATGGCTACACCTTC. As protein: CSARDSRQVYGYTF.

This clonotype showed up just a few times. This chain uses TRBV5-6 with TRBJ1-6, with 8 bases identical to TRBD1. Germline V gives CDR1 SGHDT, CDR2 YYEEEE. This CDR3 contains 17 residues. With 4 bases clipped from V and 0 bases from J, the junction kept 6 bases outside the gene matches. The DNA for the CDR3 is TGTGCCAGCAGCGTGAACAGGGGGAGCTCCTATAATTCACCCCTCCACTTT. It specifies CASSVNRGSSYNSPLHF. Combining the CDR3 with reference TRBV5-6 and TRBJ1-6 gives the whole variable domain DAGVTQSPTHLIKTRGQQVTLRCSPKSGHDTVSWYQQALGQGPQFIFQYYEEEERQRGNFPDRFSGHQFPNYSSELNVNALLLGDSALYLCASSVNRGSSYNSPLHFGNGTRLTVT.

This clonotype has more than one count but fewer than ten. The rearrangement joins TRBV30 to TRBJ2-3; D remains ambiguous. CDR1 and CDR2 from the germline V gene are GTSNPN and SVGIG (reference sequence). Trimming stripped 1 base from V and 0 bases from J, with 2 bases between. The CDR3 contains 12 residues. CDR3: CAWSASTDTQYF. DNA of the CDR3: TGTGCCTGGAGTGCGAGCACAGATACGCAGTATTTT.

The CDR3 protein is CASSLKRDTEAFF. The CDR3 DNA reads TGTGCCAGCAGCCTTAAACGGGACACTGAAGCTTTCTTT. The gene calls are TRBV12-3 or TRBV12-4 and TRBJ1-1; D remains ambiguous. Trimming removed 6 bases at V and 3 bases at J, with 11 bases between. The CDR3 is made up of 13 amino acids.

This clonotype was detected a few times. The V and J genes are TRBV7-6 and TRBJ2-5; 9 positions agree with TRBD2. The germline V gene has CDR1 SGHVS and CDR2 FNYEAQ. This CDR3 has 17 residues. Trimming took 5 bases from V and 4 from J; bases not matched to a gene: 14. The CDR3 spells CASSQVGGGAGVETQYF. The CDR3 bases are TGTGCCAGCAGCCAGGTCGGCGGGGGGGCCGGCGTAGAGACCCAGTACTTC.